Below, one T cell receptor (beta chain) is given with its context. Its antigen is still unknown. In the PCR, 60 Vbeta and 13 Jbeta primers were used. As originally analysed: There were about 80 million unique TCR beta chains by a later count, and 10 million to 12 million of them were shared. Data came from immunoSEQ multiplex PCR; TCRdb stores just in-frame clones and leaves some out. V and J calls and clone size follow that table, whereas D and trimming were derived from the DNA. The data contain 200,000 to 250,000 clones, approximately 88% of them singletons. This sample is drawn from a study of cytomegalovirus exposure and HLA in healthy donors. Study conclusions and caveats: Sequences of the TCR beta chain were said to predict the HLA-A and HLA-B alleles of most subjects accurately. Within an earlier analysis, most TCR beta V segments proved productive either about 90% or about 30% of the time. A later analysis by the authors found several of the most significant clusters apparently linked to common viral pathogens.

The sequencing input was PBMCs. The sequence was obtained from a boy aged 2-9 years in good health and CMV-seronegative.

CDR3: CAWSVQGPGNQPQHF. In DNA form, the CDR3 reads TGTGCCTGGAGTGTACAGGGGCCGGGCAATCAGCCCCAGCATTTT. The J gene is TRBJ1-5, the V gene TRBV30, with TRBD1 matching over 7 bases. V lost 0 bases and J lost 2; bases outside the gene matches: 4. The CDR3 runs 15 residues. The germline V gene encodes CDR1 GTSNPN and CDR2 SVGIG (reference sequence).